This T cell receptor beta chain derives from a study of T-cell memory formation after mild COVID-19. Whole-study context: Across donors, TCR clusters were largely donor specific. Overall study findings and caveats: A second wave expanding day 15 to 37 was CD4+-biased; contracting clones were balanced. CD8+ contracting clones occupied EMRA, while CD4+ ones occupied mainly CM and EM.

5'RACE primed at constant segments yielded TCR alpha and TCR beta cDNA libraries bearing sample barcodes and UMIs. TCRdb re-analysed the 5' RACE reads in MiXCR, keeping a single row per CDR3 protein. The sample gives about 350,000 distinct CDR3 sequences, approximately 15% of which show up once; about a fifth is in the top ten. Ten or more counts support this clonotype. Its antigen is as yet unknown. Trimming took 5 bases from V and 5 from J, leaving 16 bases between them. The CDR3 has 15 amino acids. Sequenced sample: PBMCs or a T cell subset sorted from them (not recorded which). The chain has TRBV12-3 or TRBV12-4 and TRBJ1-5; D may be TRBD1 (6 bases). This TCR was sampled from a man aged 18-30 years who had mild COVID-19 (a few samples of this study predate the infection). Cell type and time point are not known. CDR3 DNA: TGTGCCAGCAGTCCCTGGGGGGCAGGGGATCAGCCCCAGCATTTT. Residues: CASSPWGAGDQPQHF.